This passage covers 20 T cell receptor beta chains from one sample sequenced in a study of control samples from healthy donors and cancer patients. Sequenced by immunoSEQ multiplex PCR; TCRdb stores in-frame clones only, minus some. Of 120,000 or so clones in the sample, about 86% were seen once. The specimen was blood. The receptors here all came from a man aged 25-45 years in good health.

The chain couples TRBV27 to TRBJ1-4; maybe TRBD1 (5 bases). Germline loops: CDR1 MNHEY, CDR2 SMNVEV (reference sequence). This CDR3 spans 14 amino acids. Trimming removed 6 bases at V and 4 bases at J, with 12 bases between. The CDR3 is CASRPGGNNEKLFF. The CDR3 DNA is TGTGCCAGCAGGCCGGGGGGGAATAATGAAAAACTGTTTTTT.

The chain uses TRBV28 and TRBJ1-2; no firm D call. CDR1 and CDR2 (germline): MDHEN, SYDVKM. This CDR3 contains 15 residues. The V end lost 2 bases, the J end lost 8 bases, and 18 bases lay between the germline ends. The CDR3, as DNA: TGTGCCAGCAGTTTAAGGCAGCCCGACTATGGCGGCTACACCTTC. The encoded protein is CASSLRQPDYGGYTF.

The chain is built from TRBV2 and TRBJ2-1, with TRBD1 identical over 8 bases. This CDR3 contains 15 residues. V shed 6 bases, J shed 7 bases, and the junction held 11 bases outside the gene matches. CDR1 and CDR2 from the germline V gene are SNHLY and FYNNEI. The CDR3 is CASSLRGQGRNEQFF. The CDR3 DNA is TGTGCCAGCAGCCTGAGAGGACAGGGAAGGAATGAGCAGTTCTTC.

The rearrangement joins TRBV2 to TRBJ2-3; D remains unclear. Germline V lookup: CDR1 SNHLY, CDR2 FYNNEI. With 6 bases removed from V and 0 bases from J, the gap between germline ends came to 13 bases. This CDR3 has 15 residues. CDR3 protein: CASSPRRPSTDTQYF. The CDR3, as DNA: TGTGCCAGCAGCCCTCGGCGGCCTAGCACAGATACGCAGTATTTT.

This chain joins TRBV6-6 and TRBJ1-1, with 9 nucleotides matching TRBD1. Unmatched junction bases numbered 9, after V lost 6 bases and J lost 1 base. The germline V gene encodes CDR1 MNHNY and CDR2 SVGAGI (reference sequence). This CDR3 contains 16 residues. The CDR3 protein is CASSPQGARPNTEAFF. DNA of the CDR3: TGTGCCAGCAGCCCACAGGGGGCCAGACCGAACACTGAAGCTTTCTTT.

This clone is a singleton in its sample. V is TRBV7-2 and J is TRBJ2-3; D is unresolved. Germline V lookup: CDR1 SGHTA, CDR2 FQGNSA. The CDR3 runs 14 residues. V was pared by 5 bases and J by 5 bases, with 14 bases between. The CDR3 nucleotides read TGTGCCAGCAGCCCCCACGACCCCAGAGATACGCAGTATTTT. Translation gives CASSPHDPRDTQYF.

V is TRBV2 and J is TRBJ1-2; no clear D gene. Trimming removed 3 bases from V and 3 bases from J, with 8 bases in between. The germline CDR1 and CDR2 sequences are SNHLY and FYNNEI. The CDR3 sequence is 13 residues long. The CDR3 region is CASSDAGDYGYTF. CDR3 nucleotide sequence: TGTGCCAGCAGTGATGCAGGAGACTATGGCTACACCTTC. The variable domain in full, completed from reference TRBV2 and TRBJ1-2, reads EPEVTQTPSHQVTQMGQEVILRCVPISNHLYFYWYRQILGQKVEFLVSFYNNEISEKSEIFDDQFSVERPDGSNFTLKIRSTKLEDSAMYFCASSDAGDYGYTFGSGTRLTVV.

The chain joins TRBV6-5 to TRBJ2-1, with D maybe TRBD2 (5 bases). CDR1 is MNHEY and CDR2 is SVGAGI in the germline V gene. The CDR3 runs to 14 residues. V was trimmed by 3 bases and J by 6 bases, leaving 12 bases between them. The CDR3 reads CASSYSARGNEQFF. Written as DNA, the CDR3 is TGTGCCAGCAGTTATTCTGCCCGGGGCAATGAGCAGTTCTTC.

The V and J genes are TRBV6-1 and TRBJ1-5; the D is unclear. The CDR3 spans 16 residues. V was cut by 3 bases and J by 6 bases, with 18 bases left in between. The germline CDR1 and CDR2 sequences are MNHNS and SASEGT. CDR3 sequence (DNA): TGTGCCAGCAGTGAGGCGGGCGGGAAAAATGGTCAGCCCCAGCATTTT. It translates to CASSEAGGKNGQPQHF.

The J gene is TRBJ1-6, the V gene TRBV2; possibly TRBD1 for D (6 bases). CDR1 SNHLY and CDR2 FYNNEI come from the germline V gene. V lost 1 base, J lost 10 bases, and 8 bases lay in between. This CDR3 contains 13 residues. The CDR3: CASSEEGDSPLHF. CDR3 coding DNA: TGTGCCAGCAGTGAAGAGGGGGACTCACCCCTCCACTTT.

V usage is TRBV19 and J usage is TRBJ1-1; D not resolved. The germline V gene encodes CDR1 LNHDA and CDR2 SQIVND (reference sequence). The CDR3 length is 16 residues. Trimming shortened V by 4 bases and J by 0 bases, and 15 bases separated the two germline ends. CDR3 in DNA: TGTGCCAGTAGTACCGCAGCGGCAGTCATGAACACTGAAGCTTTCTTT. It translates to CASSTAAAVMNTEAFF.

This chain uses TRBV12-3 or TRBV12-4 with TRBJ1-2; unclear D gene. V lost 6 bases and J lost 8, with 16 bases in between. CDR3 size: 13 residues. CDR3 sequence (DNA): TGTGCCAGCAGCCCGGACTTCACCGCCGGCTACACCTTC. It encodes CASSPDFTAGYTF.

J is TRBJ1-1 and V is TRBV6-5; 10 bases map to TRBD1. The J segment lost 6 bases and the V segment lost 2 bases, leaving 6 bases of the junction unmatched. There are 15 residues in the CDR3. The germline CDR1 and CDR2 sequences are MNHEY and SVGAGI. The CDR3 sequence: CASSYGDRGIAEAFF. The CDR3, as DNA: TGTGCCAGCAGTTACGGGGACAGGGGTATCGCTGAAGCTTTCTTT.

The chain joins TRBV12-5 to TRBJ1-1; possibly TRBD1 for D (5 bases). With 6 bases removed from V and 3 bases from J, the gap between germline ends came to 11 bases. CDR1 is LGHNT, CDR2 FRNRAP, per germline. The CDR3 totals 13 residues. The CDR3 is CASGLETDTEAFF. The CDR3 coding sequence is TGTGCTAGTGGCCTCGAGACAGACACTGAAGCTTTCTTT.

The chain joins TRBV11-2 to TRBJ2-3, with D possibly matching TRBD2 (6 bases). The germline V gene encodes CDR1 SGHAT and CDR2 FQNNGV. Trimming stripped 1 base from V and 7 bases from J, with 9 bases between. There are 13 residues in the CDR3. CDR3 residues: CASSLGRDNTQYF. The DNA of the CDR3 is TGTGCCAGCAGCTTAGGGAGGGATAATACGCAGTATTTT.

The chain joins TRBV19 to TRBJ1-5; 8 nucleotides align to TRBD1. The V segment lost 6 bases and the J segment 7 bases; nucleotides outside the gene matches: 8. Germline CDR1 reads LNHDA; CDR2 reads SQIVND (reference sequence). This CDR3 is built from 14 residues. The DNA for the CDR3 is TGTGCCAGTAGGACTGACAGGGGCGGACAGCCCCAGCATTTT. Translated, it gives CASRTDRGGQPQHF.

The chain links TRBV5-4 to TRBJ1-1, with D possibly being TRBD1 (5 bases). The germline V and J ends were trimmed by 4 bases and 1 base, with 14 bases remaining between them. There are 15 residues in the CDR3. Germline-derived CDR1 and CDR2 are SGHNT and YYREEE (reference sequence). The CDR3, as DNA: TGTGCCAGCAGCCCAATTTCCACAGGGAACACTGAAGCTTTCTTT. It codes for CASSPISTGNTEAFF.

The gene calls are TRBV30 and TRBJ1-1; TRBD1 matches 8 bases. CDR3 length equals 13 residues. V dropped 5 bases and J dropped 2; count of bases not matched to a gene: 4. Germline V CDR1 and CDR2: GTSNPN, SVGIG (reference sequence). Written as DNA, the CDR3 is TGTGCCTGGGGACAGGGCTTAAACACTGAAGCTTTCTTT. Its translation: CAWGQGLNTEAFF.

The rearrangement uses TRBV3-1 (or the pseudogene TRBV3-2) and TRBJ1-1; 10 bases are shared with TRBD1. V lost 2 bases and J lost 8; bases outside the gene matches: 11. The germline V gene has CDR1 LGHDT and CDR2 YNNKEL (reference sequence). The CDR3 has 16 amino acids. In DNA form, the CDR3 reads TGTGCCAGCAGCCAAACATGGGACAGGGGCGTTCGCGAAGCTTTCTTT. Its translation: CASSQTWDRGVREAFF.

The chain employs TRBV3-1 (or the pseudogene TRBV3-2) and TRBJ2-5, with 7 bases fitting TRBD2. This CDR3 is 15 amino acids long. The germline CDR1 and CDR2 sequences are LGHDT and YNNKEL (reference sequence). V lost 1 base to trimming and J lost 6 bases; unmatched junction nucleotides: 8. In nucleotides, the CDR3 is TGTGCCAGCAGCCAAGCGTCGACTAGCCCCAAGACCCAGTACTTC. Amino acid sequence: CASSQASTSPKTQYF.